Following are 8 T cell receptor beta chains from one sample sequenced in a study of blood T cell repertoires in COVID-19. This table comes from immunoSEQ multiplex PCR, and its TCRdb copy is limited to in-frame clones, with some not included. The table has a few hundred thousand clones, about 85% seen once; the top ten hold approximately 4%. Input material: peripheral blood. The receptors were sampled from a man aged 18 to 29 with active or convalescent COVID-19.

This clone was found a few times. The V call is TRBV30, the J call TRBJ2-7; 10 nucleotides agree with TRBD2. Germline CDR1 reads GTSNPN; CDR2 reads SVGIG (reference sequence). The V gene end was trimmed by 2 bases and the J gene end by 7 bases; junction bases not matched to a gene: 5. This CDR3 region has 13 residues. CDR3 DNA: TGTGCCTGGAGTAGTAGCGGGGGGTATGAGCAGTACTTC. Translated, it gives CAWSSSGGYEQYF.

The chain joins TRBV30 to TRBJ2-7; D is ambiguous. CDR3 length equals 12 residues. Trimming shortened V by 6 bases and J by 0 bases, and 9 bases separated the two germline ends. The germline V gene encodes CDR1 GTSNPN and CDR2 SVGIG (reference sequence). CDR3 in DNA: TGTGCCTGCTCCCGGAGCTCCTACGAGCAGTACTTC. It specifies CACSRSSYEQYF. Full variable domain (outside the CDR3, taken from reference TRBV30 and TRBJ2-7): SQTIHQWPATLVQPVGSPLSLECTVEGTSNPNLYWYRQAAGRGLQLLFYSVGIGQISSEVPQNLSASRPQDRQFILSSKKLLLSDSGFYLCACSRSSYEQYFGPGTRLTVT.

The chain combines TRBV5-6 with TRBJ1-2, with TRBD1 as a possible D gene (6 bases). The CDR3 covers 12 residues. Germline V gene data show CDR1 as SGHDT and CDR2 as YYEEEE. The ends were cut back, 4 bases at V and 6 bases at J, with 10 bases in the middle. CDR3 coding DNA: TGTGCCAGCAGCACAGGGTTGGATGGCTACACCTTC. It translates to CASSTGLDGYTF.

V usage is TRBV7-9 and J usage is TRBJ1-3, with no clear D. Per the germline V gene, CDR1 is SEHNR and CDR2 is FQNEAQ (reference sequence). The CDR3 length is 14 residues. V lost 10 bases and J lost 2, with 15 bases in between. The CDR3 is CATQTWEAGNTIYF. CDR3 in DNA: TGTGCCACCCAGACTTGGGAGGCTGGAAACACCATATATTTT. The complete variable domain, with remaining parts taken from reference TRBV7-9 and TRBJ1-3, reads DTGVSQNPRHKITKRGQNVTFRCDPISEHNRLYWYRQTLGQGPEFLTYFQNEAQLEKSRLLSDRFSAERPKGSFSTLEIQRTEQGDSAMYLCATQTWEAGNTIYFGEGSWLTVV.

This sequence joins TRBV7-2 and TRBJ1-6; D remains ambiguous. The germline V gene has CDR1 SGHTA and CDR2 FQGNSA. Trimming left V 5 bases short and J 5 bases short, with 13 bases between. The CDR3 is made up of 15 amino acids. CDR3: CASSPRRVNNSPLHF. The CDR3 DNA follows: TGTGCCAGCAGCCCGAGGCGAGTCAATAATTCACCCCTCCACTTT.

The CDR3 sequence: CATSEGARGYTF. Written as DNA, the CDR3 is TGTGCCACCAGTGAGGGAGCTCGAGGCTACACCTTC. The chain recombines TRBV24-1 with TRBJ1-2, with no clear D. Trimming shortened V by 4 bases and J by 8 bases, and 10 bases separated the two germline ends. CDR3 length equals 12 residues. CDR1 is KGHDR and CDR2 is SFDVKD in the germline V gene.

V and J are TRBV24-1 and TRBJ2-7; 7 bases align to TRBD1. From germline, CDR1 is KGHDR and CDR2 SFDVKD. This CDR3 has 15 residues. The J segment lost 3 bases and the V segment lost 4 bases, leaving 8 bases of the junction unmatched. CDR3: CATSDTGTEDYEQYF. The CDR3 DNA is TGTGCCACCAGTGACACCGGGACAGAAGACTACGAGCAGTACTTC.

This chain links TRBV12-3 or TRBV12-4 with TRBJ1-4; D gene ambiguous. The V end was cut by 4 bases, the J end by 8 bases, with 11 bases between. The CDR3 contains 13 residues. The CDR3 DNA is TGTGCCAGCAGTTCAGCTCTAGGCGAAAAACTGTTTTTT. As protein: CASSSALGEKLFF.